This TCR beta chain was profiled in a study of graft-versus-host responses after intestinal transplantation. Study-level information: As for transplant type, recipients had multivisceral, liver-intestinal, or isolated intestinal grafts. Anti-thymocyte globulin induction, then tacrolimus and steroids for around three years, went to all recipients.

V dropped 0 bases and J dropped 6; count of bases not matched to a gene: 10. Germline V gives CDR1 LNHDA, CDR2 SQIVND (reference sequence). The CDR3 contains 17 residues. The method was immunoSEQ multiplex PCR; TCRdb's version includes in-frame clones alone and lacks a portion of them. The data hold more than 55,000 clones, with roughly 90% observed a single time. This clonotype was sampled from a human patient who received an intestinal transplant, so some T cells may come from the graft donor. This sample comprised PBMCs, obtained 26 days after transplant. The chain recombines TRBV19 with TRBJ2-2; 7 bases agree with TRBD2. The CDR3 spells CASSIDRTSSVPGELFF. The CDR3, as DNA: TGTGCCAGTAGTATAGATAGGACTAGTAGTGTGCCCGGGGAGCTGTTTTTT.